This TCR beta chain was documented in a study of blood T cell repertoires in COVID-19. Only in-frame clones appear in the TCRdb table, and some are missing; sequencing was by immunoSEQ multiplex PCR. The sample has 99,000 or so clones, around 83% seen once. V lost 2 bases, J lost 6 bases, and 7 bases stayed unmatched. CDR1 and CDR2 (germline): MNHEY, SVGAGI. This CDR3 contains 15 residues. J is TRBJ1-2 and V is TRBV6-5; 9 bases map to TRBD1. Input material: peripheral blood. The origin of this receptor is an elderly woman with active or convalescent COVID-19. The chain's CDR3 is CASSYRTGDFDGYTF. CDR3 coding DNA: TGTGCCAGCAGTTACCGGACAGGGGATTTCGATGGCTACACCTTC.